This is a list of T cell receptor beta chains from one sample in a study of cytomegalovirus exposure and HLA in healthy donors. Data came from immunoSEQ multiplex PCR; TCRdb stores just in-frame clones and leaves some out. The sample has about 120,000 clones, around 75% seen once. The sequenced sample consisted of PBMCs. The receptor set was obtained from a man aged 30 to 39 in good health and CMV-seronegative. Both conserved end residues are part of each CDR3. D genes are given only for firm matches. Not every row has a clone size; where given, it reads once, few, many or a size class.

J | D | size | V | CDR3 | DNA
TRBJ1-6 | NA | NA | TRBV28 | CASKTRGQSNSPLHF | TGTGCCAGCAAAACCCGAGGGCAGTCTAATTCACCCCTCCACTTT
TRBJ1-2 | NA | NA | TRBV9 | CASMGAGAWGYTF | TGTGCCAGCATGGGGGCAGGGGCGTGGGGCTACACCTTC
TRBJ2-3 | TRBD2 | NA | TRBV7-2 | CASSRGGVTDTQYF | TGTGCCAGCAGCCGGGGGGGCGTCACAGATACGCAGTATTTT
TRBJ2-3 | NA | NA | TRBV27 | CASSLWKGVGDTQYF | TGTGCCAGCAGTTTATGGAAGGGGGTAGGAGATACGCAGTATTTT
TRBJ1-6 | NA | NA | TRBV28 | CASRLRQTDSPLHF | TGTGCCAGCAGGTTAAGACAGACCGATTCACCCCTCCACTTT
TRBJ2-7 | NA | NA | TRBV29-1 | CSAERAGEQYF | TGCAGCGCCGAAAGGGCGGGCGAGCAGTACTTC
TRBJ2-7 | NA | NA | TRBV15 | CATSRVKQDPAYEQYF | TGTGCCACCAGCAGAGTCAAACAGGACCCCGCCTACGAGCAGTACTTC
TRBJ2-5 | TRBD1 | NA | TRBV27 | CASSPRGETQYF | TGTGCCAGCAGCCCCAGGGGGGAGACCCAGTACTTC
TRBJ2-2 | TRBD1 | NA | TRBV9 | CASSVGTGAGELFF | TGTGCCAGCAGCGTAGGGACAGGGGCCGGGGAGCTGTTTTTT
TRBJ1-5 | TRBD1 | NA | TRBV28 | CASSPGQGSQPQHF | TGTGCCAGCAGCCCGGGACAGGGTTCTCAGCCCCAGCATTTT
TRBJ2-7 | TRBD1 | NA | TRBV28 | CASSSGTVLSYEQYF | TGTGCCAGCAGTTCCGGGACAGTTCTATCCTACGAGCAGTACTTC
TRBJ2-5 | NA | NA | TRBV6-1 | CASSEAGHGTQYF | TGTGCCAGCAGTGAAGCGGGGCATGGGACCCAGTACTTC
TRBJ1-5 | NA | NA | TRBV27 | CASSPNSRQENQPQHF | TGTGCCAGCAGCCCCAACTCGAGACAGGAGAATCAGCCCCAGCATTTT
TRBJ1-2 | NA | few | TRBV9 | CASSVGATHYGYTF | TGTGCCAGCAGCGTAGGAGCCACCCACTATGGCTACACCTTC
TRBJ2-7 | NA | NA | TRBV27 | CASSLGPTSYEQYF | TGTGCCAGCAGTTTAGGGCCGACCTCCTACGAGCAGTACTTC
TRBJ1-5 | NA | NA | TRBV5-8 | CASSSGPGFNNQPQHF | TGTGCCAGCAGTTCCGGGCCAGGGTTTAACAATCAGCCCCAGCATTTT
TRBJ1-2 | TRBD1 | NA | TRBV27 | CASSISGGAVGYTF | TGTGCCAGCAGTATCTCAGGGGGCGCAGTTGGCTACACCTTC
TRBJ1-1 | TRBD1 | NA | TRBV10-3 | CAITDPGGREAFF | TGTGCCATCACCGACCCAGGGGGCCGCGAAGCTTTCTTT
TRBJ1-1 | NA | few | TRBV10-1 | CASRIQPNTEAFF | TGCGCCAGCAGGATACAGCCGAACACTGAAGCTTTCTTT
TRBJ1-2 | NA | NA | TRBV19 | CASSIVEGRASLHLLGNYGYTF | TGTGCCAGTAGTATAGTTGAGGGGAGGGCATCTTTGCACCTATTGGGCAACTATGGCTACACCTTC
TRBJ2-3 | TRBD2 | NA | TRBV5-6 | CASSYGTSGGLDTQYF | TGTGCCAGCAGCTATGGGACTAGCGGGGGATTAGATACGCAGTATTTT
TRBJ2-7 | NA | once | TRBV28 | CASIHIKGRGGERIYEQYF | TGTGCCAGCATTCATATCAAGGGCAGGGGTGGGGAACGGATCTACGAGCAGTACTTC
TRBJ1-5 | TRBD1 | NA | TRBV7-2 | CASSLRDRDQPQHF | TGTGCCAGCAGCCTCCGGGACAGAGATCAGCCCCAGCATTTT
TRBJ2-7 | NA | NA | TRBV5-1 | CASSLGGIYEQYF | TGCGCCAGCAGCTTAGGGGGAATCTACGAGCAGTACTTC
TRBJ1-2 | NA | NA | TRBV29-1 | CSVDGGIGYGYTF | TGCAGCGTTGATGGGGGGATAGGCTATGGCTACACCTTC
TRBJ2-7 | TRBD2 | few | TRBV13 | CASRGMMGGTEQYF | TGTGCCAGCAGGGGCATGATGGGGGGGACGGAGCAGTACTTC
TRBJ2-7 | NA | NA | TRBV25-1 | CASSEGGKQYF | TGTGCCAGCAGTGAGGGGGGTAAGCAGTACTTC
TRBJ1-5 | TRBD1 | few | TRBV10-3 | CAISPSGGSNQPQHF | TGTGCCATCAGTCCTTCAGGGGGCAGCAATCAGCCCCAGCATTTT
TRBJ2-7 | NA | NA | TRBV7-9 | CASSLGASYEQYF | TGTGCCAGCAGCTTGGGGGCCTCCTACGAGCAGTACTTC
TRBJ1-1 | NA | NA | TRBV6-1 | CASSRTGNTEAFF | TGTGCCAGCAGTCGTACAGGGAACACTGAAGCTTTCTTT
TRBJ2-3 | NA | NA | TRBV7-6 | CASSLGSGPTLDTQYF | TGTGCCAGCAGCTTAGGTTCGGGTCCCACCTTGGATACGCAGTATTTT
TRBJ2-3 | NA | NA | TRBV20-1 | CSARRPGTQYF | TGCAGTGCGAGACGCCCAGGTACGCAGTATTTT
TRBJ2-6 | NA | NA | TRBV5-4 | CASSLDPGNSGANGLTF | TGTGCCAGCAGCTTGGATCCAGGGAATTCTGGGGCCAACGGCCTGACTTTC
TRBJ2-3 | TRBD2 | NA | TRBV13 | CASSLLTGGASDTQYF | TGTGCCAGCAGCTTATTAACCGGGGGGGCCTCAGATACGCAGTATTTT
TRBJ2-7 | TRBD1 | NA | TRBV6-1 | CASSADRGGEQYF | TGTGCCAGCAGTGCCGACAGGGGCGGCGAGCAGTACTTC
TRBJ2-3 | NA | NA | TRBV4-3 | CASSQVRSRADTQYF | TGCGCCAGCAGCCAAGTAAGGTCCAGGGCGGATACGCAGTATTTT
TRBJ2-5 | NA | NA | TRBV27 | CASSYGGRDQETQYF | TGTGCCAGCAGTTACGGGGGGCGCGACCAAGAGACCCAGTACTTC
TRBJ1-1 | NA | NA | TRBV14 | CASSQHIATEAFF | TGTGCCAGCAGCCAACACATAGCCACTGAAGCTTTCTTT
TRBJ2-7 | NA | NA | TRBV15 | CATSREGSGYEQYF | TGTGCCACCAGCAGAGAGGGTAGCGGCTACGAGCAGTACTTC
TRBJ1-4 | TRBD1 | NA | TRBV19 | CASGTGRGEKLFF | TGTGCCAGCGGGACAGGGAGAGGTGAAAAACTGTTTTTT
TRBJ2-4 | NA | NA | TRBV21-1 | CASSKGRSQGRENIQYF | TGTGCCAGCAGCAAAGGGCGATCTCAGGGGAGGGAAAACATTCAGTACTTC
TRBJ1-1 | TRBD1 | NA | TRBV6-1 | CASSARQGLSTEAFF | TGTGCCAGCAGTGCCCGACAGGGGCTGAGCACTGAAGCTTTCTTT
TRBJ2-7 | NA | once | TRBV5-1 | CASTTGILIPYEQYF | TGCGCCAGCACCACAGGGATTTTGATCCCCTACGAGCAGTACTTC
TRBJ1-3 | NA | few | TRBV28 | CASAYMSGSGNTIYF | TGTGCCAGCGCATATATGTCAGGATCGGGAAACACCATATATTTT
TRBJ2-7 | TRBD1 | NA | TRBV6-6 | CASRGGQGSGEQYF | TGTGCCAGCAGGGGTGGACAGGGCTCGGGGGAGCAGTACTTC
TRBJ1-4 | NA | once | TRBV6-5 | CASSRSSGKLFF | TGTGCCAGCTCCCGGAGTTCGGGAAAACTGTTTTTT
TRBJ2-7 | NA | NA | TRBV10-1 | CASRTQLYEQYF | TGCGCCAGCAGGACACAACTCTACGAGCAGTACTTC